This record looks at one T cell receptor (beta chain) sequence and its context. No antigen is known for it. V was pared by 1 base and J by 2 bases, with 15 bases between. The CDR3 has 16 amino acids. Germline V gives CDR1 DFQATT, CDR2 SNEGSKA (reference sequence). The sample is drawn from a study of blood T cells in healthy people across ages. Whole-study findings and limits: The recorded TCR beta diversity per million T cells decreased in a roughly linear manner with age. Estimates drawn from one million T cells were deemed to understate diversity. Naive T cell percentage showed a strong correlation with TCR beta diversity.

Through a sample-barcoded 5' primer and a J-beta primer mix, a second PCR was run for roughly 7 to 11 cycles. MiXCR was run by TCRdb on the 5' RACE reads, yielding one entry per CDR3 protein. The sample contains about 1.4 million distinct CDR3 sequences, approximately 59% of which appear only once. The receptor comes from a man between 18 and 29 years old in good health. The chain joins TRBV20-1 to TRBJ2-4, with D possibly TRBD2 on 6 matching bases. Sequenced: blood. The CDR3 sequence: CSARGDSRVTKNIQYF. The CDR3 coding sequence is TGCAGTGCTAGAGGGGACTCCAGGGTCACCAAAAACATTCAGTACTTC.